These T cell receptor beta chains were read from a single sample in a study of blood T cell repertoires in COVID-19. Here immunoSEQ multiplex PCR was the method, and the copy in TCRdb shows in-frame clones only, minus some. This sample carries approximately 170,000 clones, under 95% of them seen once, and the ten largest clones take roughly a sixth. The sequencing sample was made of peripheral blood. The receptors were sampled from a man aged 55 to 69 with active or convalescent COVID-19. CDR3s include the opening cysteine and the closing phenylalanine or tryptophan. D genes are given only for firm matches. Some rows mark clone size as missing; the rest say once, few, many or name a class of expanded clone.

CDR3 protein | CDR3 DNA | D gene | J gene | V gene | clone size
CASSRQFSGANVLTF | TGTGCCAGCAGCCGACAGTTTTCTGGGGCCAACGTCCTGACTTTC | NA | TRBJ2-6 | TRBV13 | once
CASSSGQGPPIEAFF | TGCGCCAGCAGCTCGGGACAGGGGCCCCCGATTGAAGCTTTCTTT | TRBD1 | TRBJ1-1 | TRBV5-1 | NA
CASSSGYTGELFF | TGTGCCAGCAGCTCAGGGTACACCGGGGAGCTGTTTTTT | NA | TRBJ2-2 | TRBV12-3/TRBV12-4 | once
CASSSTGGQSNTGELFF | TGTGCCAGCAGCTCCACAGGGGGCCAATCGAACACCGGGGAGCTGTTTTTT | TRBD1 | TRBJ2-2 | TRBV9 | NA
CASSLWADRTSDKDYGYTF | TGTGCCAGCAGTTTATGGGCGGACAGAACCTCCGACAAGGACTATGGCTACACCTTC | NA | TRBJ1-2 | TRBV27 | NA
CASRRQGQNTEAFF | TGCGCCAGCCGTAGACAGGGGCAGAACACTGAAGCTTTCTTT | TRBD1 | TRBJ1-1 | TRBV5-1 | NA
CASSQEGGRENSPLHF | TGTGCCAGCAGCCAAGAAGGGGGACGCGAAAATTCACCCCTCCACTTT | NA | TRBJ1-6 | TRBV14 | once
CASSTGQVSPDTQYF | TGTGCCAGCAGTACGGGACAGGTCAGTCCAGATACGCAGTATTTT | TRBD1 | TRBJ2-3 | TRBV27 | NA
CASSQDYSDEQYF | TGTGCCAGCAGCCAAGATTATAGCGACGAGCAGTACTTC | NA | TRBJ2-7 | TRBV3-1/TRBV3-2 | NA
CASSITGAAYEQYF | TGTGCCAGTAGTATCACAGGGGCTGCCTACGAGCAGTACTTC | TRBD1 | TRBJ2-7 | TRBV19 | NA
CASSNGLTENQETQYF | TGCGCCAGCAGCAATGGACTCACTGAGAACCAAGAGACCCAGTACTTC | NA | TRBJ2-5 | TRBV5-1 | NA
CASSWGPKAGNTIYF | TGTGCCAGCAGCTGGGGGCCCAAAGCTGGAAACACCATATATTTT | NA | TRBJ1-3 | TRBV5-6 | NA
CASGLTYDRLGSGNTIYF | TGTGCTAGTGGTTTGACCTATGACAGGCTGGGCTCTGGAAACACCATATATTTT | NA | TRBJ1-3 | TRBV12-5 | NA
CASSRWTDLREAFF | TGTGCCAGCAGCCGTTGGACAGACCTTCGTGAAGCTTTCTTT | NA | TRBJ1-1 | TRBV7-8 | NA
CASQGIAASYNEQFF | TGTGCCAGTCAGGGAATAGCGGCTTCCTACAATGAGCAGTTCTTC | NA | TRBJ2-1 | TRBV7-8 | NA
CASSPVATNEKLFF | TGCGCCAGCAGCCCAGTTGCAACTAATGAAAAACTGTTTTTT | NA | TRBJ1-4 | TRBV5-1 | NA
CASSQAGTSEDHYEQYF | TGTGCCAGCAGCCAAGCCGGGACTAGCGAGGACCACTACGAGCAGTACTTC | TRBD2 | TRBJ2-7 | TRBV3-1/TRBV3-2 | NA
CASSRLLGGYTF | TGTGCCAGTAGTCGACTTCTCGGGGGCTACACCTTC | NA | TRBJ1-2 | TRBV19 | once
CASSLRQGRYGYTF | TGTGCCAGCAGCTTAAGACAGGGCCGCTATGGCTACACCTTC | TRBD1 | TRBJ1-2 | TRBV11-2 | NA
CASSHTSGGAGETQYF | TGTGCCAGCAGCCATACTAGCGGGGGGGCCGGAGAGACCCAGTACTTC | TRBD2 | TRBJ2-5 | TRBV3-1/TRBV3-2 | NA
CASSSTGFGEKLFF | TGTGCCAGCAGCTCTACAGGGTTCGGTGAAAAACTGTTTTTT | NA | TRBJ1-4 | TRBV7-6 | NA
CASTAARPGEQYF | TGTGCCAGCACCGCGGCTAGGCCGGGCGAGCAGTACTTC | NA | TRBJ2-7 | TRBV12-3/TRBV12-4 | NA
CASSMGWGHEQYF | TGTGCCAGTAGTATGGGTTGGGGGCACGAGCAGTACTTC | NA | TRBJ2-7 | TRBV19 | NA
CSVEKGANYGYTF | TGCAGCGTTGAAAAGGGGGCCAACTATGGCTACACCTTC | TRBD1 | TRBJ1-2 | TRBV29-1 | NA
CASSEDLGYEQYF | TGCGCCAGCAGTGAAGATCTAGGCTACGAGCAGTACTTC | NA | TRBJ2-7 | TRBV10-1 | few
CASSLMASGGAGQETQYF | TGCGCCAGCAGCCTGATGGCTAGCGGGGGGGCGGGTCAAGAGACCCAGTACTTC | TRBD2 | TRBJ2-5 | TRBV5-1 | NA
CASSPQGTNTEAFF | TGTGCCAGCAGCCCCCAGGGCACGAACACTGAAGCTTTCTTT | NA | TRBJ1-1 | TRBV7-9 | NA
CATQRVGVRTGELFF | TGTGCCACCCAACGGGTGGGAGTACGGACCGGGGAGCTGTTTTTT | NA | TRBJ2-2 | TRBV10-3 | NA
CASSPPTGFGYTF | TGTGCCAGCTCACCCCCGACAGGGTTTGGCTACACCTTC | TRBD1 | TRBJ1-2 | TRBV18 | NA
CASSDYGGRTYGYTF | TGCGCCAGCAGTGACTACGGGGGGCGCACCTATGGCTACACCTTC | NA | TRBJ1-2 | TRBV10-2 | NA
CASSPDRTVEAFF | TGTGCCAGCAGTCCCGACAGGACAGTTGAAGCTTTCTTT | NA | TRBJ1-1 | TRBV6-6 | once
CASSFDFYGYTF | TGTGCCAGCAGTTTCGACTTTTATGGCTACACCTTC | NA | TRBJ1-2 | TRBV28 | NA
CASMSPGTANYGYTF | TGTGCCAGTATGTCCCCAGGAACAGCTAACTATGGCTACACCTTC | NA | TRBJ1-2 | TRBV19 | NA
CASSRELGVISGNTIYF | TGTGCCAGCAGCCGCGAGCTAGGGGTCATCTCTGGAAACACCATATATTTT | NA | TRBJ1-3 | TRBV5-4 | NA
CASSEARSQGMPQHF | TGTGCCAGCAGTGAAGCGCGTTCCCAGGGGATGCCCCAGCATTTT | NA | TRBJ1-5 | TRBV6-1 | NA
CASSVGSREGYEQYF | TGTGCCAGCAGCGTAGGCTCGCGGGAGGGGTACGAGCAGTACTTC | TRBD2 | TRBJ2-7 | TRBV9 | NA
CAISTAGGGGEQFF | TGTGCCATCAGTACAGCGGGAGGGGGCGGTGAGCAGTTCTTC | TRBD2 | TRBJ2-1 | TRBV10-3 | NA
CASSLVTGGENGYTF | TGTGCCAGCAGCTTAGTGACAGGGGGAGAGAATGGCTACACCTTC | TRBD1 | TRBJ1-2 | TRBV7-9 | NA
CASSLDRTYGYTF | TGTGCCAGCAGTTTAGACAGGACCTATGGCTACACCTTC | NA | TRBJ1-2 | TRBV6-5 | once
CASSVDRPVYEQYF | TGCGCCAGCAGCGTGGACAGGCCAGTCTACGAGCAGTACTTC | TRBD1 | TRBJ2-7 | TRBV5-1 | NA
CASSRSAADFTDTQYF | TGTGCCAGCAGTAGAAGTGCGGCCGATTTCACAGATACGCAGTATTTT | NA | TRBJ2-3 | TRBV4-2 | NA
CAWSVQGGNQPQHF | TGTGCCTGGAGTGTACAGGGTGGAAATCAGCCCCAGCATTTT | NA | TRBJ1-5 | TRBV30 | NA
CASSGEVNTEAFF | TGTGCCAGCAGTGGGGAGGTAAACACTGAAGCTTTCTTT | NA | TRBJ1-1 | TRBV2 | NA
CASSTLLAGLTDTQYF | TGTGCCAGCAGCACTCTACTAGCGGGGCTCACAGATACGCAGTATTTT | TRBD2 | TRBJ2-3 | TRBV9 | NA
CASRSGTGNEKLFF | TGCGCCAGCAGGTCCGGGACAGGAAATGAAAAACTGTTTTTT | TRBD1 | TRBJ1-4 | TRBV5-1 | NA
CASSPRTGRGNTEAFF | TGTGCCAGCAGCCCCCGTACGGGCAGGGGGAACACTGAAGCTTTCTTT | NA | TRBJ1-1 | TRBV14 | once
CASSMGGDYGYTF | TGTGCCAGTAGTATGGGTGGAGACTATGGCTACACCTTC | NA | TRBJ1-2 | TRBV19 | NA
CASSYSQGRNYGYTF | TGTGCCAGCAGTTACTCGCAGGGCCGTAACTATGGCTACACCTTC | NA | TRBJ1-2 | TRBV6-5 | NA
CASIGANTGELFF | TGTGCCAGCATCGGGGCGAACACCGGGGAGCTGTTTTTT | NA | TRBJ2-2 | TRBV6-5 | NA
CASSLGSLTEAFF | TGTGCCAGCAGCTTGGGAAGCCTCACTGAAGCTTTCTTT | NA | TRBJ1-1 | TRBV5-6 | NA
CAISGQTSGGVGDTQYF | TGTGCCATCAGTGGCCAAACTAGCGGGGGGGTGGGAGATACGCAGTATTTT | TRBD2 | TRBJ2-3 | TRBV10-3 | NA
CASSLDRADQPQHF | TGCGCCAGCAGCCTCGACAGGGCGGATCAGCCCCAGCATTTT | TRBD1 | TRBJ1-5 | TRBV4-1 | NA
CASSESFGGQGAINEKLFF | TGTGCCAGCAGTGAATCATTTGGGGGACAGGGTGCGATTAATGAAAAACTGTTTTTT | TRBD1 | TRBJ1-4 | TRBV6-1 | NA
CASSASSGGAATNEKLFF | TGTGCCAGCAGTGCTTCCTCCGGGGGGGCTGCAACTAATGAAAAACTGTTTTTT | NA | TRBJ1-4 | TRBV6-1 | NA
CASSKVTEANYGYTF | TGTGCCAGCAGCAAAGTAACAGAAGCTAACTATGGCTACACCTTC | NA | TRBJ1-2 | TRBV21-1 | once
CASSRGLAGGPADTQYF | TGCGCCAGCAGCCGGGGACTAGCGGGAGGGCCCGCAGATACGCAGTATTTT | TRBD2 | TRBJ2-3 | TRBV5-1 | NA
CASSQGTVWNSYTF | TGTGCCAGCAGCCAAGGCACAGTCTGGAATAGCTACACCTTC | NA | TRBJ1-2 | TRBV7-9 | medium-sized
CASSGYYGSYEQYF | TGTGCCAGTAGTGGATACTATGGGTCCTACGAGCAGTACTTC | NA | TRBJ2-7 | TRBV19 | NA
CSVGQGDYGYTF | TGCAGCGTTGGACAGGGAGACTATGGCTACACCTTC | TRBD1 | TRBJ1-2 | TRBV29-1 | NA